The subject of this entry is one T cell receptor (beta chain). This clone was recorded only once. Its antigen is still unknown. The sample holds no much larger clone one base away, and base qualities are not on file. The same CDR3 can be traced to other DNA sequences in this sample. TCRbeta CDR3 regions were amplified from genomic DNA by means of the immunoSEQ Assay, a bias-controlled multiplex PCR. Concerning the study's data processing: Within the assay, amplification of reference gene primers was used to estimate how many nucleated cells each sample contained. To quantify the absolute abundance of each unique TCRbeta CDR3 rearrangement, sequence reads were collapsed and filtered. Productive Simpson clonality was computed per sample as the square root of Simpson's diversity index over productive rearrangements. TCRdb obtained this table from immuneACCESS and retained in-frame rearrangements with V and J assigned. These tables miss some clones; where compared with another copy, unresolved V genes account for less than half of the shortfall, and the remainder is unexplained. The V and J calls and clone size were taken over from that table, and D and trimming were inferred from the DNA. Within this sample are about 200,000 clones, with approximately 84% of them counted one time only. The biggest ten clones account for approximately 16% of the sample.

Participants in the prospective study were enrolled through a virtual design, were aged about 18 to 100 years, and lived in 24 United States geographic areas. In the prospective study, participants were assigned to cohorts based on the clinical history participants reported in a screening survey and a study questionnaire. Recovered participants in ImmuneRACE Cohort 3 were defined as having two consecutive negative NP/OP PCR tests, clearance from a healthcare professional, or resolution of symptoms. In the prospective study, mobile phlebotomists collected whole blood, serum and a nasopharyngeal or oropharyngeal swab from each participant. Additional blood draws and questionnaires over an approximately two-month period could optionally be provided by prospective study participants. Before DNA extraction, prospective study blood samples were shipped either frozen or at room temperature. The record originates from a study of blood T cell repertoires in COVID-19 (dated by TCRdb to 2018 to 2020). Regarding the study in general: The collaborator samples originated in the United States, Italy and Spain and spanned the acute and convalescent phases of COVID-19. Nearly every sample came with metadata listing a de-identified subject ID, COVID-19 status, age in years and sex. The material from the prospective study consisted of cDNA or gDNA derived from T cells, B-cell-depleted T cells, or PBMCs. Where available, HLA class I and class II types were obtained from metadata supplied by the sample provider rather than from assay-based typing. The samples were drawn from the first 160 participants of the ongoing ImmuneRACE study and from more than 1,000 subjects provided by 6 global collaborators. The repertoires were made available in a free public database intended to serve as a resource for research on the immune response to SARS-CoV-2. The dataset comprised deeply sampled blood TCRbeta repertoires from subjects exposed to, actively infected with, or recovered from COVID-19.

As encoded in the germline V gene, CDR1 is SNHLY while CDR2 is FYNNEI. Relative to germline, V is missing 4 bases and J is missing 6 bases, with 0 bases of the junction outside any gene match. The CDR3 numbers 13 residues from cysteine through phenylalanine. The CDR3 DNA has 39 bases and is translated from base 1. Summary of the overall study and its limitations: Clinical and demographic metadata were provided uncurated, with the amount varying by source and participant.

Sequenced sample: PBMCs or T cells enriched from blood (not recorded which). The chain couples TRBV2 to TRBJ1-6, with 7 bases matching TRBD1. This receptor was obtained from a man aged 40-50 years who had recovered from COVID-19. The base sequence is TGTGCCAGCAGTGGACAGGGTAATTCACCCCTCCACTTT. Its protein product is CASSGQGNSPLHF.